These 25 T cell receptor beta chains came from one sample sequenced in a study of molecular identifiers for immune sequencing clone quantification. A single record per CDR3 protein comes from TCRdb applying MiXCR to the PCR reads. Of some 100,000 distinct CDR3 sequences listed, roughly 19% are singletons. Sequencing was done on a sample of naive CD8+ T cells from blood, with Jurkat cell RNA spiked in. Subset here: FACS-sorted CD8+CD4-CCR7+CD45RA+ naive T cells. The receptor set was obtained from a human donor in good health. Some libraries in this study had Jurkat cell RNA spiked in.

The sample holds many counts of this clonotype. The chain is built from TRBV28 and TRBJ1-5, with 8 bases aligning to TRBD1. The length of the CDR3 is 15 residues. The germline gives CDR1 MDHEN, CDR2 SYDVKM. After removal of 6 bases from V and 1 base from J, the junction contained 5 bases not matched to a gene. The chain's CDR3 is CASRVQGESNQPQHF. CDR3 DNA: TGTGCCAGCAGGGTACAGGGGGAGAGCAATCAGCCCCAGCATTTT.

This clonotype was recorded a few times. The rearrangement joins TRBV10-3 to TRBJ2-7; D perhaps matches TRBD2 (5 bases). The CDR3 covers 13 residues. Trimming pared 6 bases from V and 0 bases from J, leaving 9 bases between. Germline CDR1 and CDR2: ENHRY and SYGVKD. The CDR3 here is CAISSGGSYEQYF. CDR3 bases: TGTGCCATCAGCTCAGGAGGCTCCTACGAGCAGTACTTC.

In this sample, this clonotype turned up many times. The chain links TRBV27 to TRBJ2-5; 13 bases agree with TRBD2. This CDR3 is built from 19 residues. The V gene end was trimmed by 5 bases and the J gene end by 2 bases; junction bases not matched to a gene: 14. CDR1 MNHEY and CDR2 SMNVEV come from the germline V gene (reference sequence). The DNA for the CDR3 is TGTGCCAGCAGTCAGGGACTAGCGGGAACGATAGACAATCAAGAGACCCAGTACTTC. It encodes CASSQGLAGTIDNQETQYF.

This clonotype occurred many times. V is TRBV4-1 and J is TRBJ2-1; D is perhaps TRBD2 (7 bases). This CDR3 spans 16 amino acids. V was pared by 0 bases and J by 5 bases, with 14 bases between. Germline V CDR1 and CDR2: MGHRA, YSYEKL. CDR3 bases: TGCGCCAGCAGCCAAGAGCGAGGGGGGGCCAACAATGAGCAGTTCTTC. It is translated as CASSQERGGANNEQFF.

This clonotype was counted ten times or more. This chain uses TRBV12-3 or TRBV12-4 with TRBJ2-7; D remains unclear. The CDR3 covers 14 residues. Trimming took 6 bases from V and 2 from J, leaving 14 bases between them. In DNA form, the CDR3 reads TGTGCCAGCAGCCCTACGGCGGTGGCCTACGAGCAGTACTTC. Amino acids: CASSPTAVAYEQYF.

This clonotype was counted at least ten times. The V call is TRBV6-5, the J call TRBJ1-1, with D perhaps matching TRBD1 (5 bases). The germline V and J ends were trimmed by 2 bases and 3 bases, with 10 bases remaining between them. Looked up from germline, CDR1 is MNHEY and CDR2 is SVGAGI. The CDR3 contains 14 residues. The CDR3 sequence: CASSYGRGYTEAFF. CDR3 nucleotide sequence: TGTGCCAGCAGTTACGGGCGGGGGTACACTGAAGCTTTCTTT.

The V call is TRBV20-1, the J call TRBJ2-3; D possibly corresponds to TRBD2 (5 bases). The CDR3 loop spans 16 amino acids. The ends were cut back, 1 base at V and 1 base at J, with 15 bases in the middle. Germline V gene lookup returns CDR1 DFQATT and CDR2 SNEGSKA (reference sequence). In DNA form, the CDR3 reads TGCAGTGCTAGAGTAGCCAGCGGAATCCGCACAGATACGCAGTATTTT. Encoded protein: CSARVASGIRTDTQYF.

The V gene is TRBV11-2, the J gene TRBJ2-1; 14 bases fit TRBD2. The CDR3 is 19 amino acids. The germline V gene encodes CDR1 SGHAT and CDR2 FQNNGV. J lost 0 bases, V lost 3 bases, and 7 bases had no gene match. The CDR3 loop reads CASSFGLAGGRGSYNEQFF. In DNA, the CDR3 is TGTGCCAGCAGCTTCGGACTAGCGGGAGGTAGGGGCTCCTACAATGAGCAGTTCTTC.

This clonotype showed up many times. The gene calls are TRBV4-1 and TRBJ1-2; the D is unclear. Trimming took off 4 bases at V and 11 bases at J, with 14 bases between the two ends. CDR1 is MGHRA and CDR2 is YSYEKL in the germline V gene. The CDR3 extends over 12 amino acids. The CDR3 here is CASSPPGPHYTF. The CDR3 DNA follows: TGCGCCAGCAGCCCACCTGGCCCACATTACACCTTC.

This clonotype was picked up many times. The chain employs TRBV19 and TRBJ2-6, with TRBD1 as a possible D gene (6 bases). Germline V gene sequence: CDR1 LNHDA, CDR2 SQIVND (reference sequence). V lost 4 bases to trimming and J lost 3 bases, with 7 bases between them. The CDR3 runs 14 residues. This chain's CDR3 is CASSRTVGANVLTF. In DNA, the CDR3 is TGTGCCAGTAGTAGGACAGTTGGGGCCAACGTCCTGACTTTC. Full variable domain (rest looked up from reference TRBV19 and TRBJ2-6): DGGITQSPKYLFRKEGQNVTLSCEQNLNHDAMYWYRQDPGQGLRLIYYSQIVNDFQKGDIAEGYSVSREKKESFPLTVTSAQKNPTAFYLCASSRTVGANVLTFGAGSRLTVL.

This clonotype has a count of ten or more. The chain carries TRBV4-1 and TRBJ2-2; a weak D match, TRBD1 (5 bases). Trimming left V 2 bases short and J 4 bases short, with 14 bases between. Germline assignment: CDR1 MGHRA and CDR2 YSYEKL. The CDR3 extends over 16 amino acids. The CDR3 is CASSQTGYASTGELFF. The CDR3 DNA follows: TGCGCCAGCAGCCAAACAGGATATGCGAGCACCGGGGAGCTGTTTTTT.

V usage is TRBV6-5 and J usage is TRBJ2-5; the match to TRBD1 covers 9 bases. The V and J ends lost 2 bases and 5 bases, in that order; junction bases with no gene match: 6. The V gene's germline CDR1 is MNHEY and CDR2 SVGAGI. The CDR3 has 15 residues. The CDR3 region is CASSYPTGGAETQYF. DNA of the CDR3: TGTGCCAGCAGTTACCCAACAGGGGGCGCGGAGACCCAGTACTTC.

This clonotype was picked up many times. The rearrangement uses TRBV12-3 or TRBV12-4 and TRBJ1-1; TRBD1 matches at 8 bases. This CDR3 is built from 14 residues. V shed 5 bases and J 5 bases; nucleotides not matched to a gene: 7. CDR3 sequence (DNA): TGTGCCAGCAGTAACAGGGGGGACGGGACTGAAGCTTTCTTT. Encoded protein: CASSNRGDGTEAFF.

This clonotype was observed many times. The rearrangement links TRBV3-1 to TRBJ1-1; D not resolved. CDR3 length: 18 residues. Trimming took off 1 base at V and 3 bases at J, with 21 bases between the two ends. Germline V gene sequence: CDR1 LGHDT, CDR2 YNNKEL (reference sequence). CDR3 sequence reads: CASSQVFVPLVHDTEAFF. The DNA for the CDR3 is TGTGCCAGCAGCCAAGTATTCGTCCCATTAGTTCATGACACTGAAGCTTTCTTT.

The genes are TRBV20-1 and TRBJ2-7; 7 nucleotides align to TRBD2. The germline gives CDR1 DFQATT, CDR2 SNEGSKA (reference sequence). This CDR3 region has 13 residues. Germline trimming cut 4 bases from V and 3 bases from J; bases unmatched to any gene: 6. The CDR3 sequence is CSAIQRGYYEQYF. The CDR3, as DNA: TGCAGTGCTATTCAGCGGGGCTACTACGAGCAGTACTTC.

Turning to this clonotype: This may be a read error: a much more frequent sequence differs by one nucleotide. The V gene is TRBV12-3 or TRBV12-4, the J gene TRBJ2-5; weak D call: TRBD1 (5 bases). The V end lost 6 bases, the J end lost 4 bases, and 15 bases lay between the germline ends. The CDR3 length is 14 residues. The CDR3 sequence is CASSPPWGAETQYF. In DNA, the CDR3 is TGTGCCAGCAGCCCCCCGTGGGGCGCAGAGACCCAGTACTTC.

There are many counts of this clonotype. This chain connects TRBV3-2 to TRBJ1-1; the table's D call of TRBD1 was not tested on the DNA. TRBV3-2 is an annotated pseudogene. The CDR3 has 18 amino acids. For the CDR3, the DNA is TGTGCCAGCAGCCAAACGCGTCGGGGACAGGGGGCAAACACTGAAGCTTTCTTT. Encoded protein: CASSQTRRGQGANTEAFF.

This clonotype occurred many times. This chain uses TRBV21-1 with TRBJ2-7. TRBV21-1 is annotated as a pseudogene. This CDR3 has 14 residues. DNA of the CDR3: TGTGCCAGCAGCAATCCCAGGGCTTCCTACGAGCAGTACTTC. It codes for CASSNPRASYEQYF.

This clonotype was picked up many times. The CDR3 DNA follows: TGCAGCGTTGAAAACGACGGTGCTCATGGAAACACCATATATTTT. Amino acid sequence: CSVENDGAHGNTIYF. The rearrangement uses TRBV29-1 and TRBJ1-3; D unresolved. This CDR3 comprises 15 residues. CDR1 SQVTM and CDR2 ANQGSEA come from the germline V gene. Trimming cost V 2 bases and J 3 bases, with 14 bases left between them. Using reference TRBV29-1 and TRBJ1-3 for the parts outside the CDR3, the full variable domain is SAVISQKPSRDICQRGTSLTIQCQVDSQVTMMFWYRQQPGQSLTLIATANQGSEATYESGFVIDKFPISRPNLTFSTLTVSNMSPEDSSIYLCSVENDGAHGNTIYFGEGSWLTVV.

This clonotype was seen a handful of times. The chain uses TRBV7-9 and TRBJ2-3; D gene ambiguous. Trimming cost V 5 bases and J 9 bases, with 9 bases left between them. Germline V gives CDR1 SEHNR, CDR2 FQNEAQ (reference sequence). This CDR3 is 11 amino acids long. For the CDR3, the DNA is TGTGCCAGCAGCCCCCCCGGCACGCAGTATTTT. It encodes CASSPPGTQYF.

The chain uses TRBV11-2 and TRBJ1-1, with D maybe TRBD1 (6 bases). V was trimmed by 1 base and J by 4 bases, leaving 19 bases between them. The CDR3 extends over 17 amino acids. Germline V CDR1 and CDR2: SGHAT, FQNNGV. The DNA of the CDR3 is TGTGCCAGCAGCTTAGGGGCAGGGGCCCTCCCCAGCACTGAAGCTTTCTTT. Protein product: CASSLGAGALPSTEAFF.

This chain connects TRBV6-2 or TRBV6-3 to TRBJ2-5; D is unclear. Germline CDR1 and CDR2: MNHEY and SVGEGT. CDR3 length: 14 amino acids. Trimming took 0 bases from V and 2 from J, leaving 7 bases between them. The CDR3 protein is CASSYSVRQETQYF. In DNA, the CDR3 is TGTGCCAGCAGTTACTCCGTCAGGCAAGAGACCCAGTACTTC.

This clonotype has at least ten counts. V and J are TRBV6-1 and TRBJ1-2; 8 bases align to TRBD1. This CDR3 has 17 amino acids. CDR1 and CDR2 from the germline V gene are MNHNS and SASEGT. V lost 2 bases to trimming and J lost 3 bases; unmatched junction nucleotides: 11. The CDR3 DNA reads as TGTGCCAGCAGTGAAATCTGGGAACAGGGGGTTCACTATGGCTACACCTTC. Amino acids: CASSEIWEQGVHYGYTF.

This clonotype was counted ten times or more. This chain joins TRBV3-1 and TRBJ1-5, with 8 positions matching TRBD1. The V gene's germline CDR1 is LGHDT and CDR2 YNNKEL (reference sequence). Trimming removed 3 bases from V and 6 bases from J; junction bases left unmatched: 4. The CDR3 runs 14 residues. The CDR3 DNA follows: TGTGCCAGCAGCCAGACAGGGGCGGGTCAGCCCCAGCATTTT. Amino acids: CASSQTGAGQPQHF.

As DNA, the CDR3 is TGTGCCATCAGTGAGGCCAGGGGAAGTCTCTATGGCTACACCTTC. Its translation is CAISEARGSLYGYTF. This chain links TRBV10-3 with TRBJ1-2; D perhaps matches TRBD1 (6 bases). V was trimmed by 2 bases and J by 4 bases, leaving 14 bases between them. There are 15 residues in the CDR3. Germline-derived CDR1 and CDR2 are ENHRY and SYGVKD.